Each of the 5 T cell receptor beta chains below was sequenced from the same sample in a study of shared clonotypes between healthy human individuals. Repertoires were generated with immunoSEQ multiplex PCR, while TCRdb's copy carries only in-frame clones and drops some. The sample has about 990,000 clones; around three quarters are singletons. The sample taken for sequencing was memory CD4+ T cells from PBMCs. Stated subset: CD45RA-negative fraction. All receptors derive from a man aged 18 to 29 in good health. Some clones in this sample may be carry-over from other donors' samples.

In the case of this clone: At the DNA level, this CDR3 is encoded by other sequences in the same sample as well. The rearrangement links TRBV2 to TRBJ2-7; D is unresolved. The germline CDR1 and CDR2 sequences are SNHLY and FYNNEI. Trimming removed 4 bases from V and 1 base from J, with 5 bases in between. The CDR3 covers 12 residues. The CDR3 reads CASSGSSYEQYF. CDR3 sequence (DNA): TGTGCCAGCAGTGGAAGTTCCTACGAGCAGTACTTC.

This chain links TRBV11-2 with TRBJ2-2; D remains ambiguous. The germline V and J ends were trimmed by 3 bases and 4 bases, with 12 bases remaining between them. The CDR3 totals 15 residues. Germline-derived CDR1 and CDR2 are SGHAT and FQNNGV. This CDR3 is CASSFLDTATGELFF. In DNA, the CDR3 is TGTGCCAGCAGCTTCCTAGATACGGCCACCGGGGAGCTGTTTTTT.

The V gene is TRBV10-3, the J gene TRBJ1-2; D unresolved. The CDR3 runs 11 residues. CDR1 is ENHRY, CDR2 SYGVKD, per germline. Trimming removed 6 bases from V and 5 bases from J, with 7 bases in between. The CDR3 nucleotides are TGTGCCATCAGCTCTCGGTATGGCTACACCTTC. This translates into CAISSRYGYTF.

The chain carries TRBV28 and TRBJ1-5; D is uncertain. V was cut by 1 base and J by 6 bases, with 10 bases left in between. CDR1 is MDHEN, CDR2 SYDVKM, per germline. This CDR3 is 14 amino acids long. The chain's CDR3 is CASSLSTRSQPQHF. The CDR3 bases are TGTGCCAGCAGTTTATCGACAAGAAGTCAGCCCCAGCATTTT.

The rearrangement uses TRBV5-1 and TRBJ2-2; 9 positions agree with TRBD1. With V trimmed by 5 bases and J by 3 bases, 5 bases remained unmatched. This CDR3 comprises 15 residues. From germline, CDR1 is SGHRS and CDR2 YFSETQ. CDR3 residues: CASREGQGDTGELFF. Here the CDR3 DNA reads TGCGCCAGCAGAGAGGGACAGGGCGACACCGGGGAGCTGTTTTTT.